These T cell receptor beta chains were read from a single sample in a study of monozygotic twins with cystic fibrosis. Sequencing was performed with immunoSEQ multiplex PCR; in TCRdb, only in-frame clones are kept and a portion is missing. The top ten hold about 0.17% of the sample, which has 30,000 to 35,000 clones, just over 95% seen once. Material for sequencing was blood. Receptors were obtained from a girl aged 2 to 10 with cystic fibrosis. CDR3s include the opening cysteine and the closing phenylalanine or tryptophan. The D gene is left open where the match is weak. Not all rows give a size; the values are once, few, many and, for expanded clones, a class.

>TRBV15|TRBJ2-7|-|-
TGTGCCACCAGCAGAGATCTGGCGAAGTCTCGCGAGCAGTACTTC
CATSRDLAKSREQYF
>TRBV5-1|TRBJ1-1|-|few
TGCGCCAGCAGCTTGGCGGCGAGAGGCACTGAAGCTTTCTTT
CASSLAARGTEAFF
>TRBV2|TRBJ2-3|-|-
TGTGCCAACAGGCGGGGTCGCACAGATACGCAGTATTTT
CANRRGRTDTQYF
>TRBV10-2|TRBJ1-5|-|-
TGCGCCAGCAGTGAGGGGGGGCGTGGGCAGCCCCAGCATTTT
CASSEGGRGQPQHF
>TRBV27|TRBJ2-3|-|once
TGTGCCAGCAGTTTTTCAAGCACAGATACGCAGTATTTT
CASSFSSTDTQYF
>TRBV10-3|TRBJ1-1|-|-
TGTGCCATCAGTGAAAGTAACACTGAAGCTTTCTTT
CAISESNTEAFF
>TRBV5-1|TRBJ1-1|TRBD1|-
TGCGCCAGCAGCTTGCCAGGACAGGGGAACGCTGAAGCTTTCTTT
CASSLPGQGNAEAFF
>TRBV2|TRBJ2-7|-|-
TGTGCCACCCTAGTGCTCAGAGCATCCTACGAGCAGTACTTC
CATLVLRASYEQYF
>TRBV5-1|TRBJ2-7|TRBD1|once
TGCGCCAGCAAAACGGACGACAGGGGATTTTACGAGCAGTACTTC
CASKTDDRGFYEQYF
>TRBV19|TRBJ1-6|-|-
TGTGCCAGTAGTACCCGGACCGGCTATAATTCACCCCTCCACTTT
CASSTRTGYNSPLHF
>TRBV4-1|TRBJ2-5|TRBD2|-
TGCGCCAGCAGCCACGACCCTAGACTAGCGGGAGTGTTTTCGGAGACCCAGTACTTC
CASSHDPRLAGVFSETQYF
>TRBV19|TRBJ2-5|TRBD1|-
TGTGCCAGTAGCCTCAACACAGGGGCTTCGGGGGAGACCCAGTACTTC
CASSLNTGASGETQYF
>TRBV9|TRBJ1-4|-|-
TGTGCCAGCAGCGTAGGCCCCGGGGCAGAAGAAAAACTGTTTTTT
CASSVGPGAEEKLFF
>TRBV6-6|TRBJ1-1|-|-
TGTGCCAGCAGAACGGGGGGCGGCAACACTGAAGCTTTCTTT
CASRTGGGNTEAFF
>TRBV4-1|TRBJ2-7|-|-
TGCGCCAGCAGCCCCTATCCAGCCCCAGGGATTAGTCCCTACGAGCAGTACTTC
CASSPYPAPGISPYEQYF
>TRBV7-8|TRBJ1-5|TRBD1|-
TGTGCCAGCAGCTTAGGGCAGGGGGATCAGCCCCAGCATTTT
CASSLGQGDQPQHF
>TRBV5-5|TRBJ1-6|-|-
TGTGCCAGCAGCTTAAGGGACCTGAATTCACCCCTCCACTTT
CASSLRDLNSPLHF
>TRBV19|TRBJ2-1|-|once
TGTGCCAGTAGTACACCACAGACACTTTACAATGAGCAGTTCTTC
CASSTPQTLYNEQFF
>TRBV9|TRBJ2-6|-|-
TGTGCCAGCAGCGTATACCTAGGTGGGGCCAACGTCCTGACTTTC
CASSVYLGGANVLTF
>TRBV6-6|TRBJ2-7|-|-
TGTGCCAGCAGCCTTGTGACAGACACCTACGAGCAGTACTTC
CASSLVTDTYEQYF
>TRBV4-2|TRBJ2-1|-|-
TGTGCCAGCAGCCAAGAGTCGACCCGGATGAGCTACAATGAGCAGTTCTTC
CASSQESTRMSYNEQFF
>TRBV6-1|TRBJ2-5|-|-
TGTGCCAGCAGTGCAGGGGGGCTCCGGGAGACCCAGTACTTC
CASSAGGLRETQYF
>TRBV5-1|TRBJ1-2|-|-
TGCGCCAGCAGCATCGGGACGGGCCTATATGGCTACACCTTC
CASSIGTGLYGYTF
>TRBV7-3|TRBJ2-3|-|-
TGTGCCAGCAGCTTAGGGTTGCCTACCACAGATACGCAGTATTTT
CASSLGLPTTDTQYF
>TRBV7-9|TRBJ2-7|TRBD2|once
TGTGCCAGCAGCCTAGAAGGGACTAGCGGGAGCTACGAGCAGTACTTC
CASSLEGTSGSYEQYF
>TRBV6-5|TRBJ1-5|-|-
TGTGCCAGCAGTTACTCGGGCAGGGGAATGGATCAGCCCCAGCATTTT
CASSYSGRGMDQPQHF
>TRBV19|TRBJ2-6|-|once
TGTGCCAGTAGTATCCCAGGAGCCCTATCTGGGGCCAACGTCCTGACTTTC
CASSIPGALSGANVLTF
>TRBV6-5|TRBJ2-5|-|-
TGTGCCAGCAGTTACTGGGCGGAGACCCAGTACTTC
CASSYWAETQYF